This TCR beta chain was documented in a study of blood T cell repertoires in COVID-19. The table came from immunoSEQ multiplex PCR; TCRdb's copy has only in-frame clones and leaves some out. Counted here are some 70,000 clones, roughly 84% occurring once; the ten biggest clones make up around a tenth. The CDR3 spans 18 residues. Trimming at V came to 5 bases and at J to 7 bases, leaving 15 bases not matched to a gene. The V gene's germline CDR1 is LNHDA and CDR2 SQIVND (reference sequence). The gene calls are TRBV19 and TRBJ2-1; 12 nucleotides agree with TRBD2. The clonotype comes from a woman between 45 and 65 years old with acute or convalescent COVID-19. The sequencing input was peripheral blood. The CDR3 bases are TGTGCCAGTAGTTCAGACCCAGGGACTAGCGGGTTGGGGAATGAGCAGTTCTTC. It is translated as CASSSDPGTSGLGNEQFF.